The sequence of this TCR beta chain was determined in a study of cytomegalovirus exposure and HLA in healthy donors. The overall study: Of all 400 or so donors who were genotyped, 70% to 85% belonged to the Caucasian-associated ancestry cluster. The study's findings and limits: The authors later linked a missense DCLRE1C variant to TCR beta V- and J-gene trimming.

Remarks on this clone: Its antigen is not identified.

Primers: 60 Vbeta forward and 13 Jbeta reverse. The protocol was immunoSEQ multiplex PCR, while the TCRdb copy is restricted to in-frame clones and leaves out a portion. Among more than 150,000 clones listed, more than 75% were seen once. Germline V gives CDR1 MGHRA, CDR2 YSYEKL. The ends lost 3 bases at V and 5 bases at J; junction bases unmatched: 15. This CDR3 comprises 19 residues. This chain joins TRBV4-1 and TRBJ2-1; 11 bases line up with TRBD1. The clonotype originates from a young woman in good health and CMV-seropositive. The sample comprised PBMCs. This CDR3 is CASSHSGTGGMFWHNEQFF. In DNA form, the CDR3 reads TGCGCCAGCAGCCACTCCGGGACAGGGGGTATGTTTTGGCACAATGAGCAGTTCTTC.